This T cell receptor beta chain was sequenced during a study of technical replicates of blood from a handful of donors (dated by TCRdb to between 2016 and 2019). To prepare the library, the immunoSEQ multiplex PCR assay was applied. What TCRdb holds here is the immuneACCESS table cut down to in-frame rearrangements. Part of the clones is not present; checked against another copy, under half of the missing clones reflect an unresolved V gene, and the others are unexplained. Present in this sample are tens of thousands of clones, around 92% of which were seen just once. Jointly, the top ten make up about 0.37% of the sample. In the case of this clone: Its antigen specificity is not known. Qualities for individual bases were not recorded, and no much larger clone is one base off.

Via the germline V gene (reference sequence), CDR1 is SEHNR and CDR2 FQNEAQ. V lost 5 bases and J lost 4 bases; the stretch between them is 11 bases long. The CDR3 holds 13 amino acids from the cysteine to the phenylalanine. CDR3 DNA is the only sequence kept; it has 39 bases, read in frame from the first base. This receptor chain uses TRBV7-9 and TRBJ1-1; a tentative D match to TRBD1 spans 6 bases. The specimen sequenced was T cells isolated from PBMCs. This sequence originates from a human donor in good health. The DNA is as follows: TGTGCCAGCAGCCCCGGGGGGCTCACTGAAGCTTTCTTT. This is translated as CASSPGGLTEAFF.